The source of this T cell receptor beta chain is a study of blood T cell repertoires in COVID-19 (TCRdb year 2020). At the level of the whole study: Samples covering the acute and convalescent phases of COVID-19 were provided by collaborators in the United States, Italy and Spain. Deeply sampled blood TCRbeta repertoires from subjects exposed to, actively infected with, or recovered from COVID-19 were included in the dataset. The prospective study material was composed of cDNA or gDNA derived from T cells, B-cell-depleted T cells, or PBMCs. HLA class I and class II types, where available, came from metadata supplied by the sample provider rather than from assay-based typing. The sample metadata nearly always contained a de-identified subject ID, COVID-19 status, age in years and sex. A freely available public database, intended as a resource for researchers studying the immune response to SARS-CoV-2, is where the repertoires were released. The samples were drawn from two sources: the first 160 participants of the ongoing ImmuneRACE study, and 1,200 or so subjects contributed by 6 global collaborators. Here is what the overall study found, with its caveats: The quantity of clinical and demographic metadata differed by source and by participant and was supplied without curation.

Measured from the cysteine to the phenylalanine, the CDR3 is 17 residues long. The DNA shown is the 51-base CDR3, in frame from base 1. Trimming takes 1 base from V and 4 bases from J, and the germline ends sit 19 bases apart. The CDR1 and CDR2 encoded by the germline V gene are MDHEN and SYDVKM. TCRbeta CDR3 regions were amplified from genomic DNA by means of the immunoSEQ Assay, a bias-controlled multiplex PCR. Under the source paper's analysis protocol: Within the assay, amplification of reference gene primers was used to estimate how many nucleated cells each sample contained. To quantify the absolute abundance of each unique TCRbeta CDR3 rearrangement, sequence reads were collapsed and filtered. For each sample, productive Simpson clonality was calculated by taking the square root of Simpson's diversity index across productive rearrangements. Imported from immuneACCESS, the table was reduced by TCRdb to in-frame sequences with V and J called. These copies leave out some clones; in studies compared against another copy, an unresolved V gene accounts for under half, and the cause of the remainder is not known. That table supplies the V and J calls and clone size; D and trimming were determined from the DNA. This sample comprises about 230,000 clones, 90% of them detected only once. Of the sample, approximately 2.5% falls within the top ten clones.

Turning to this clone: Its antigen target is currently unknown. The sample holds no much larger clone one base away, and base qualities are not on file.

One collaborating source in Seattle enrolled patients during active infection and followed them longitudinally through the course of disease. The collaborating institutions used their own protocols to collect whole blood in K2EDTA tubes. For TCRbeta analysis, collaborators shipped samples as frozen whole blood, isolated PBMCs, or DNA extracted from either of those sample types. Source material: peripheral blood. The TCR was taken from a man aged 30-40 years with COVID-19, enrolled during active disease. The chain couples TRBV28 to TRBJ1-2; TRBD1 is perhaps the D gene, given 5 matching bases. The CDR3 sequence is CASSLFATALRSYGYTF. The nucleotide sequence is TGTGCCAGCAGTTTATTTGCGACAGCCCTGAGGAGCTATGGCTACACCTTC.